Listed below are T cell receptor beta chains from one sample, sequenced in a study of blood T cell repertoires in COVID-19. Sequencing was performed with immunoSEQ multiplex PCR; in TCRdb, only in-frame clones are kept and a portion is missing. The sample contains 44,000 or so clones, roughly nine tenths of which appear only once. Sequenced sample: peripheral blood. All receptors derive from a human donor in a cohort sampled during active COVID-19. CDR3s include the opening cysteine and the closing phenylalanine or tryptophan. The order of the fields is D gene, clone size, J gene, V gene, CDR3 protein, CDR3 DNA. A D gene is named only where the DNA matches it firmly. Clone size, where shown, is once, few, many, or a class for clones that have expanded.

>TRBD2|-|TRBJ2-2|TRBV19
CASSPPGSGGAETGELFF
TGTGCCAGTAGTCCCCCGGGGAGCGGGGGGGCCGAAACCGGGGAGCTGTTTTTT
>-|-|TRBJ2-1|TRBV20-1
CSASKGFGAATYNEQFF
TGCAGTGCTAGTAAGGGTTTTGGGGCAGCTACCTACAATGAGCAGTTCTTC
>TRBD1|-|TRBJ1-5|TRBV29-1
CSVVLSQDRAEHF
TGCAGCGTTGTGCTCTCCCAGGACAGGGCTGAGCATTTT
>TRBD1|-|TRBJ1-5|TRBV15
CATSRDRGQGPQPQHF
TGTGCCACCAGCAGAGATAGGGGACAGGGCCCCCAGCCCCAGCATTTT
>-|-|TRBJ1-1|TRBV5-1
CASSPEGGAGEAFF
TGCGCCAGCAGCCCCGAGGGGGGGGCTGGTGAAGCTTTCTTT
>-|-|TRBJ1-1|TRBV19
CASSPLQGPAFF
TGTGCCAGTAGTCCACTACAGGGACCGGCTTTCTTT
>-|once|TRBJ2-7|TRBV4-3
CASNTRGRHEQYF
TGCGCCAGTAATACTAGAGGGAGGCACGAGCAGTACTTC
>-|once|TRBJ1-1|TRBV5-6
CASSTGTTVEAFF
TGTGCCAGCAGCACCGGGACAACTGTGGAAGCTTTCTTT
>TRBD1|-|TRBJ1-2|TRBV12-3/TRBV12-4
CASSRTGGWGYTF
TGTGCCAGCAGCCGGACAGGGGGCTGGGGCTACACCTTC
>TRBD1|-|TRBJ1-1|TRBV7-9
CASSSPTGVNTEAFF
TGTGCCAGCAGCTCCCCGACAGGGGTGAACACTGAAGCTTTCTTT
>-|-|TRBJ2-3|TRBV3-1/TRBV3-2
CASSLTSQTQYF
TGTGCCAGCAGTCTGACTAGTCAGACGCAGTATTTT
>-|-|TRBJ1-5|TRBV5-8
CASSLSTAGGNQPQHF
TGTGCCAGCAGCTTGTCGACAGCGGGCGGCAATCAGCCCCAGCATTTT
>TRBD1|-|TRBJ2-1|TRBV5-1
CASSSGTGISHEQFF
TGCGCCAGCAGCTCCGGGACAGGGATATCGCATGAGCAGTTCTTC
>TRBD2|-|TRBJ2-3|TRBV3-1/TRBV3-2
CASSGKAGAGDTQYF
TGTGCCAGCAGCGGGAAAGCGGGGGCGGGAGATACGCAGTATTTT
>-|-|TRBJ1-6|TRBV14
CASSQNLNNSPLHF
TGTGCCAGCAGCCAAAATTTAAATAATTCACCCCTCCACTTT
>TRBD2|-|TRBJ2-7|TRBV30
CAWSVGGTYEQYF
TGTGCCTGGAGTGTCGGGGGGACCTACGAGCAGTACTTC
>-|-|TRBJ2-5|TRBV18
CASSPMGLDVTQYF
TGTGCCAGCTCACCAATGGGGCTAGATGTGACCCAGTACTTC
>TRBD1|-|TRBJ1-4|TRBV7-8
CASSPRPDRDEKLFF
TGTGCCAGCAGTCCACGTCCGGACAGGGATGAAAAACTGTTTTTT
>TRBD2|-|TRBJ2-1|TRBV9
CASSDQLNPGLADLNEQFF
TGTGCCAGCAGCGACCAACTGAACCCGGGACTAGCGGACCTCAATGAGCAGTTCTTC
>-|-|TRBJ2-2|TRBV5-1
CASSLTGTGELFF
TGCGCCAGCAGCTTGACAGGGACCGGGGAGCTGTTTTTT
>-|once|TRBJ1-1|TRBV6-2/TRBV6-3
CASSLLRMNTEAFF
TGTGCCAGCAGTCTCCTTCGTATGAACACTGAAGCTTTCTTT
>TRBD1|-|TRBJ1-2|TRBV6-6
CASSPTGDYGYTF
TGTGCCAGCAGTCCGACAGGGGACTATGGCTACACCTTC
>TRBD1|-|TRBJ1-5|TRBV5-8
CASSLIQGPNQPQHF
TGTGCCAGCAGCTTAATACAGGGGCCCAATCAGCCCCAGCATTTT
>-|-|TRBJ1-1|TRBV5-1
CASSSTAGQDTEAFF
TGCGCCAGCAGCTCGACGGCGGGGCAGGACACTGAAGCTTTCTTT
>-|once|TRBJ2-5|TRBV9
CASQWGPGETQYF
TGTGCCAGCCAGTGGGGCCCCGGGGAGACCCAGTACTTC
>TRBD1|medium-sized|TRBJ1-3|TRBV18
CASSPTGYYSGNTIYF
TGTGCCAGCTCACCGACAGGGTACTACTCTGGAAACACCATATATTTT
>-|-|TRBJ1-5|TRBV19
CASGGLMGDNQPQHF
TGTGCCTCGGGGGGGCTAATGGGGGATAATCAGCCCCAGCATTTT
>TRBD1|-|TRBJ1-2|TRBV27
CASSQGQGGIDGYTF
TGTGCCAGCAGTCAAGGACAGGGGGGGATAGATGGCTACACCTTC
>TRBD2|-|TRBJ2-1|TRBV27
CASSRRTSGGAYNEQFF
TGTGCCAGCAGTAGGAGGACTAGCGGGGGGGCGTACAATGAGCAGTTCTTC
>-|-|TRBJ1-4|TRBV15
CATSRDPGWTNEKLFF
TGTGCCACCAGCAGAGACCCAGGCTGGACTAATGAAAAACTGTTTTTT
>-|-|TRBJ1-2|TRBV19
CASTFTRGGGYTF
TGTGCCAGTACCTTTACGAGAGGGGGTGGCTACACCTTC
>-|-|TRBJ1-3|TRBV9
CASSGALVSGNTIYF
TGTGCCAGCAGCGGAGCCCTAGTCTCTGGAAACACCATATATTTT
>TRBD1|-|TRBJ2-7|TRBV6-5
CASSYGGQMGEQYF
TGTGCCAGCAGTTACGGGGGACAGATGGGAGAGCAGTACTTC
>-|-|TRBJ2-1|TRBV18
CASSPTWGVRRYNEQFF
TGTGCCAGCTCACCAACTTGGGGGGTAAGGCGGTACAATGAGCAGTTCTTC
>-|-|TRBJ2-2|TRBV6-2/TRBV6-3
CASSYSFPETGELFF
TGTGCCAGCAGTTACTCGTTTCCGGAGACCGGGGAGCTGTTTTTT
>TRBD2|-|TRBJ2-3|TRBV6-1
CASSDRTSGFTGDTQYF
TGTGCCAGCAGTGACCGGACTAGCGGGTTTACTGGAGATACGCAGTATTTT
>-|-|TRBJ2-7|TRBV6-5
CATGGAGVYEQYF
TGTGCCACTGGGGGGGCAGGGGTCTACGAGCAGTACTTC
>-|-|TRBJ2-2|TRBV6-5
CASRPTKEAGELFF
TGTGCCAGCAGGCCGACTAAGGAGGCCGGGGAGCTGTTTTTT
>-|-|TRBJ1-2|TRBV30
CAWSGQTVRVVYGYTF
TGTGCCTGGAGTGGCCAGACAGTCCGGGTTGTCTATGGCTACACCTTC
>-|-|TRBJ2-3|TRBV5-6
CASIFLSGSTDTQYF
TGTGCCAGCATCTTTTTGTCCGGGTCCACGGATACGCAGTATTTT
>-|-|TRBJ2-1|TRBV2
CASGRGVRGTQFF
TGTGCCAGCGGCCGTGGGGTGAGGGGGACCCAGTTCTTC
>-|-|TRBJ1-2|TRBV27
CASSLGRGDYGYTF
TGTGCCAGCAGTTTAGGGCGGGGTGACTATGGCTACACCTTC
>TRBD2|-|TRBJ2-3|TRBV10-2
CASRPTSGSTDTQYF
TGCGCCAGCAGACCGACTAGCGGAAGCACAGATACGCAGTATTTT
>-|-|TRBJ1-1|TRBV5-1
CASNREPTVNTEAFF
TGCGCCAGCAACCGAGAGCCGACAGTTAACACTGAAGCTTTCTTT
>-|-|TRBJ1-2|TRBV3-1/TRBV3-2
CASSPNWGESPNYGYTF
TGTGCCAGCAGCCCAAACTGGGGGGAGTCCCCTAACTATGGCTACACCTTC
>-|-|TRBJ1-2|TRBV7-9
CASSLEGADHGYTF
TGTGCCAGCAGCTTAGAAGGGGCGGATCATGGCTACACCTTC
>-|-|TRBJ2-3|TRBV7-9
CASRPETDTQYF
TGTGCCAGCAGACCCGAGACAGATACGCAGTATTTT
>TRBD2|-|TRBJ2-6|TRBV2
CASSEGGAGANVLTF
TGTGCCAGCAGTGAGGGAGGGGCGGGCGCCAACGTCCTGACTTTC
>-|-|TRBJ2-2|TRBV9
CASSVDRVGTGELFF
TGTGCCAGCAGCGTAGACAGGGTTGGCACCGGGGAGCTGTTTTTT
>TRBD1|-|TRBJ2-5|TRBV15
CATSSRDRQETQYF
TGTGCCACCAGCAGTAGGGACAGACAAGAGACCCAGTACTTC
>-|-|TRBJ2-2|TRBV19
CASSIGGGVGTGELFF
TGTGCCAGTAGTATTGGGGGGGGCGTCGGCACCGGGGAGCTGTTTTTT
>-|-|TRBJ2-7|TRBV6-1
CASSEAGAALYEQYF
TGTGCCAGCAGTGAAGCAGGGGCGGCCCTCTACGAGCAGTACTTC
>-|-|TRBJ2-7|TRBV7-2
CASSLAPTAVLEQYF
TGTGCCAGCAGCTTAGCACCGACAGCAGTTTTGGAGCAGTACTTC